These 13 T cell receptor beta chains came from one sample sequenced in a study of cytomegalovirus exposure and HLA in healthy donors. 60 Vbeta and 13 Jbeta primers were used in PCR. Sequencing used immunoSEQ multiplex PCR; TCRdb keeps in-frame clones, though not all of them. The sample shows 120,000 or so clones, over 70% of them seen only once. The source material was PBMCs. The receptors were gathered from a young man in good health and CMV-seropositive.

This chain connects TRBV27 to TRBJ2-1, with 7 bases lining up with TRBD1. J was trimmed by 4 bases and V by 5 bases; bases with no gene match: 23. This CDR3 has 20 amino acids. Per the germline V gene, CDR1 is MNHEY and CDR2 is SMNVEV (reference sequence). The CDR3 is CASSDYGQVLFLLGYNEQFF. Here the CDR3 DNA reads TGTGCCAGCAGTGACTACGGACAGGTACTTTTTTTGTTGGGATACAATGAGCAGTTCTTC.

This clone was recorded only once. The V call is TRBV27, the J call TRBJ1-1; D unresolved. V was clipped by 0 bases and J by 3 bases, with 11 bases between them. This CDR3 spans 15 amino acids. Per the germline V gene, CDR1 is MNHEY and CDR2 is SMNVEV (reference sequence). This CDR3 is CASSLSSRVDTEAFF. CDR3 nucleotides: TGTGCCAGCAGTTTATCGAGTCGGGTGGACACTGAAGCTTTCTTT.

This chain uses TRBV5-1 with TRBJ2-5; 7 positions match TRBD2. Germline CDR1 SGHRS, CDR2 YFSETQ. CDR3 length equals 15 residues. With 4 bases clipped from V and 4 bases from J, the junction kept 10 bases outside the gene matches. This CDR3 reads CASSLRTGGRETQYF. CDR3 coding DNA: TGCGCCAGCAGCCTGAGAACGGGGGGTCGAGAGACCCAGTACTTC.

This chain uses TRBV25-1 with TRBJ2-3; D unresolved. V shed 3 bases and J shed 1 base, with 14 bases lying between them. CDR1 is MGHDK, CDR2 SYGVNS, per germline. The CDR3 loop spans 16 amino acids. The CDR3 is CASSDPHRDRTDTQYF. DNA of the CDR3: TGTGCCAGCAGTGACCCCCACAGAGATCGCACAGATACGCAGTATTTT.

This clone came up once. The chain carries TRBV30 and TRBJ1-6; tentatively, D is TRBD1 (6 bases). The CDR3 has 16 amino acids. Germline V gene sequence: CDR1 GTSNPN, CDR2 SVGIG (reference sequence). V lost 0 bases, J lost 7 bases, and 16 bases lay in between. The CDR3 region has the DNA TGTGCCTGGAGTGTTGAAGGAGACAGGAGAAATTCACCCCTCCACTTT. Protein sequence: CAWSVEGDRRNSPLHF.

V is TRBV30 and J is TRBJ1-1; 7 bases fit TRBD1. The J segment lost 5 bases and the V segment lost 4 bases, leaving 7 bases of the junction unmatched. The CDR3 has 13 residues. Germline V gene sequence: CDR1 GTSNPN, CDR2 SVGIG (reference sequence). This chain's CDR3 is CAWTPGGWTEAFF. The CDR3 nucleotides read TGTGCCTGGACCCCAGGGGGTTGGACTGAAGCTTTCTTT.

The chain uses TRBV7-4 and TRBJ2-7, with TRBD1 as a possible D gene (6 bases). V lost 5 bases and J 1 base, leaving 9 bases between the germline ends. Per germline, CDR1 SGHVT and CDR2 SQSDAQ. The CDR3 has 13 amino acids. CDR3: CASSRTASYEQYF. The CDR3 DNA reads as TGTGCCAGCAGCCGGACAGCTTCCTACGAGCAGTACTTC.

This chain joins TRBV30 and TRBJ1-1; D remains ambiguous. The CDR3 spans 14 residues. The V gene's germline CDR1 is GTSNPN and CDR2 SVGIG (reference sequence). With 1 base removed from V and 1 base from J, the gap between germline ends came to 10 bases. In DNA, the CDR3 is TGTGCCTGGAGTGAATTTTTCGGGAACACTGAAGCTTTCTTT. Amino acid sequence: CAWSEFFGNTEAFF.

The chain combines TRBV4-2 with TRBJ2-1; 8 nucleotides match TRBD1. Germline V gene sequence: CDR1 LGHNA, CDR2 YNFKEQ. The CDR3 extends over 16 amino acids. V was pared by 3 bases and J by 6 bases, with 10 bases of the junction left unmatched. CDR3: CASSHAPGQVSNEQFF. In DNA, the CDR3 is TGTGCCAGCAGCCACGCCCCGGGACAGGTCTCCAATGAGCAGTTCTTC.

This chain joins TRBV20-1 and TRBJ2-7; no clear D gene. CDR3 length: 11 residues. Per germline, CDR1 DFQATT and CDR2 SNEGSKA (reference sequence). The V end lost 5 bases, the J end lost 5 bases, and 10 bases lay between the germline ends. The CDR3 spells CSAEVVDEQYF. CDR3 DNA: TGCAGTGCTGAGGTAGTCGACGAGCAGTACTTC.

In the case of this clone: The sample holds other DNA sequences that translate to the same CDR3. CDR3 coding DNA: TGTGCCAGCAGCCAGTGGACAGTGGAGACCCAGTACTTC. Its protein is CASSQWTVETQYF. The chain couples TRBV14 to TRBJ2-5; the D gene is possibly TRBD1 (6 bases). Germline V lookup: CDR1 SGHDN, CDR2 FVKESK. Trimming stripped 3 bases from V and 5 bases from J, with 10 bases between. The CDR3 has 13 residues.

The chain employs TRBV19 and TRBJ1-1, with 8 bases fitting TRBD1. V lost 8 bases, J lost 0 bases, and 20 bases stayed unmatched. This CDR3 region has 19 residues. The germline CDR1 and CDR2 sequences are LNHDA and SQIVND (reference sequence). The CDR3 nucleotides read TGTGCCAGTTCCGGACAGGGCTTGGGACTCCTCTTTTTGAACACTGAAGCTTTCTTT. Translation: CASSGQGLGLLFLNTEAFF.

A few counts support this clone. This sequence joins TRBV11-2 and TRBJ1-3; possibly TRBD1 for D (6 bases). Germline V CDR1 and CDR2: SGHAT, FQNNGV. The CDR3 extends over 16 amino acids. V lost 8 bases, J lost 0 bases, and 17 bases lay in between. The CDR3 DNA sequence: TGTGCCAGCGGCCGACAGGCCTTCCGCTCTGGAAACACCATATATTTT. Protein: CASGRQAFRSGNTIYF.